This paragraph reports one T cell receptor beta chain. These data are taken from a study of blood T cell repertoires in COVID-19. Trimming cost V 3 bases and J 0 bases, with 10 bases left between them. Germline V gives CDR1 LNHDA, CDR2 SQIVND (reference sequence). This CDR3 has 15 amino acids. Using immunoSEQ multiplex PCR, the repertoire was profiled, and TCRdb retains in-frame clones only, with some absent. The sample includes 64,000 or so clones, 75% to 85% seen only once; the top ten take roughly 12%. The specimen sequenced was peripheral blood. The sequence derives from a human donor in a cohort sampled during active COVID-19. The chain recombines TRBV19 with TRBJ2-3; perhaps TRBD2 as D (7 bases). CDR3 DNA: TGTGCCAGTAGTATGGCGGGGGCCAGCACAGATACGCAGTATTTT. It yields the protein CASSMAGASTDTQYF.